The 15 T cell receptor beta chains presented below share a single source sample, sequenced in a study of breast tumors, draining lymph nodes, adjacent tissues. Breast cancer patients provided tissue from their axillary draining lymph nodes. TCRdb reprocessed the multiplex PCR reads via MiXCR and lists one record per CDR3 protein. The sample records roughly 100,000 distinct CDR3 sequences, around 30% being singletons. Sequencing was carried out using axillary lymph node tissue. The receptors stem from a female donor with breast cancer. Some clones in this sample may be carry-over from other donors' samples.

This clonotype was recorded at least ten times. The genes are TRBV19 and TRBJ1-2, with D perhaps TRBD1 (5 bases). This CDR3 comprises 12 residues. V was cut by 6 bases and J by 4 bases, with 9 bases left in between. Germline V lookup: CDR1 LNHDA, CDR2 SQIVND (reference sequence). CDR3 coding DNA: TGTGCCAGTAGACCGGGACTCTATGGCTACACCTTC. It is translated as CASRPGLYGYTF. Complete variable domain (other parts from reference TRBV19 and TRBJ1-2): DGGITQSPKYLFRKEGQNVTLSCEQNLNHDAMYWYRQDPGQGLRLIYYSQIVNDFQKGDIAEGYSVSREKKESFPLTVTSAQKNPTAFYLCASRPGLYGYTFGSGTRLTVV.

This clonotype appeared many times. The CDR3 DNA follows: TGTGCCAGTAAGCCGGGACAGGAGGGCTATGGCTACACCTTC. Protein: CASKPGQEGYGYTF. The chain recombines TRBV19 with TRBJ1-2, with 8 bases aligning to TRBD1. This CDR3 region has 14 residues. Germline trimming cut 7 bases from V and 4 bases from J; bases unmatched to any gene: 8. CDR1 is LNHDA, CDR2 SQIVND, per germline (reference sequence).

This clonotype was observed many times. V gene TRBV10-3 combines with J gene TRBJ2-2, with a weak D call TRBD1 (6 bases). CDR1 and CDR2 from the germline V gene are ENHRY and SYGVKD. Trimming removed 7 bases at V and 2 bases at J, with 11 bases between. The CDR3 is made up of 14 amino acids. CDR3 protein: CAITDRANTGELFF. The CDR3 DNA sequence: TGTGCCATCACGGACAGAGCCAACACCGGGGAGCTGTTTTTT.

This clonotype was observed at least ten times. The V and J genes are TRBV3-1 and TRBJ1-2, with 8 bases lining up with TRBD1. This CDR3 is 14 amino acids long. In germline, CDR1 is LGHDT, CDR2 YNNKEL (reference sequence). After removal of 1 base from V and 8 bases from J, the junction contained 6 bases not matched to a gene. In DNA, the CDR3 is TGTGCCAGCAGCCAAGGAGGACAGGGAGGCGGCTACACCTTC. Translating gives CASSQGGQGGGYTF.

The rearrangement joins TRBV7-9 to TRBJ2-3, with 10 bases lining up with TRBD2. The junction had 5 bases not matched to a gene; V was cut back by 4 bases and J by 1 base. This CDR3 spans 16 amino acids. The germline V gene encodes CDR1 SEHNR and CDR2 FQNEAQ (reference sequence). The CDR3 DNA sequence: TGTGCCAGCAGCTCCGGGACTAGCGCCCGCACAGATACGCAGTATTTT. The encoded protein is CASSSGTSARTDTQYF.

This clonotype has at least ten counts. The V and J genes are TRBV6-6 and TRBJ2-4; D remains ambiguous. Germline CDR1 MNHNY, CDR2 SVGAGI (reference sequence). CDR3 length equals 11 residues. V was shortened by 5 bases and J by 9 bases, with 8 bases between the two germline ends. In DNA, the CDR3 is TGTGCCAGCAGTGCTGGGTCCATTCAGTACTTC. The encoded protein is CASSAGSIQYF.

Ten or more counts support this clonotype. The chain links TRBV7-3 to TRBJ2-1; D may match TRBD1 or TRBD2 (5 bases each). The CDR3 has 15 amino acids. Germline lookup yields CDR1 SGHTA and CDR2 FQGTGA. Trimming shortened V by 5 bases and J by 8 bases, and 19 bases separated the two germline ends. The CDR3 sequence is CASSRTGTSGDEQFF. CDR3 coding DNA: TGTGCCAGCAGCCGTACCGGGACCTCTGGGGATGAGCAGTTCTTC.

The sample holds many counts of this clonotype. The chain uses TRBV3-1 and TRBJ2-5, with no clear D. The V end lost 1 base, the J end lost 5 bases, and 5 bases lay between the germline ends. Per the germline V gene, CDR1 is LGHDT and CDR2 is YNNKEL (reference sequence). This CDR3 comprises 12 residues. The DNA for the CDR3 is TGTGCCAGCAGCCAAGTCGGCGAGACCCAGTACTTC. Protein product: CASSQVGETQYF.

This clonotype appeared many times. The chain recombines TRBV11-2 with TRBJ1-6; D unresolved. Germline V CDR1 and CDR2: SGHAT, FQNNGV. The length of the CDR3 is 13 residues. The V and J ends lost 0 bases and 7 bases respectively, with 4 bases between them. The CDR3 sequence: CASSLDPNSPLHF. CDR3 nucleotides: TGTGCCAGCAGCTTAGATCCGAATTCACCCCTCCACTTT.

This clonotype appeared many times. This chain joins TRBV4-1 and TRBJ1-1, with unresolved D. The germline V gene encodes CDR1 MGHRA and CDR2 YSYEKL. Trimming removed 1 base at V and 8 bases at J, with 8 bases between. This CDR3 has 12 residues. CDR3 residues: CASSQGSREAFF. CDR3 nucleotide sequence: TGCGCCAGCAGCCAAGGGAGCCGAGAAGCTTTCTTT.

In this sample, this clonotype turned up once. A much more abundant neighbour one base away suggests this may be a read error. The rearrangement links TRBV6-1 to TRBJ1-2; the D gene is possibly TRBD1 (6 bases). Germline loops: CDR1 MNHNS, CDR2 SASEGT. The CDR3 is 15 residues long. The CDR3 DNA is TGTGCCAGCAGTCGCACTCACCAAGGGGGGTATGGCCACACCTTC. It translates to CASSRTHQGGYGHTF.

The CDR3 bases are TGTGCCATCAGTGACGGGGGATCTGGGGCCAACGTCCTGACTTTC. Translation: CAISDGGSGANVLTF. The rearrangement joins TRBV10-3 to TRBJ2-6; TRBD2 might be the D (6 bases). The V gene's germline CDR1 is ENHRY and CDR2 SYGVKD. The CDR3 covers 15 residues. Trimming pared 3 bases from V and 1 base from J, leaving 7 bases between.

A note on this clonotype: A much larger clone differs from this one at a single base, so this may be a read error. V usage is TRBV6-2 or TRBV6-3 and J usage is TRBJ2-2, with D possibly matching TRBD2 (7 bases). This CDR3 contains 16 residues. CDR1 is MNHEY and CDR2 is SVGEGT in the germline V gene. CDR3 DNA: TGTGCCAGCAGTCGCCCTCGGGGGGCCAACACCGGGGAGCTGCTTTTT. Translated: CASSRPRGANTGELLF.

Ten or more counts support this clonotype. This chain joins TRBV5-8 and TRBJ2-2, with 7 bases matching TRBD1. Germline trimming cut 2 bases from V and 4 bases from J; bases unmatched to any gene: 11. The CDR3 covers 17 residues. CDR1 is SGHTS, CDR2 YDEGEE, per germline. The CDR3 nucleotides are TGTGCCAGCAGCTTTGAGACCAGATCAGGGGGCACCGGGGAGCTGTTTTTT. Its protein is CASSFETRSGGTGELFF.

Comments on this clonotype: The final CDR3 position lacks the conserved phenylalanine or tryptophan, pointing to a likely read error. J is TRBJ1-1 and V is TRBV7-9; 8 bases match TRBD1. Germline CDR1 reads SEHNR; CDR2 reads FQNEAQ (reference sequence). The CDR3 is 14 amino acids. V shed 5 bases and J 5 bases; nucleotides not matched to a gene: 7. Written as DNA, the CDR3 is TGTGCCAGCAGCGAACAGGGGGGGCGGACTGAAGCTTTCCTT. Its protein is CASSEQGGRTEAFL.